The present entry profiles one T cell receptor (beta chain) with its context. Its matching antigen is unknown. Profiled with immunoSEQ multiplex PCR; TCRdb holds only in-frame clones, not every one. This table has fewer than 3 million clones, about 90% appearing once. This sample is drawn from a study of shared clonotypes between healthy human individuals. V was trimmed by 1 base and J by 9 bases, leaving 14 bases between them. CDR3 size: 14 residues. Per germline, CDR1 SGDLS and CDR2 YYNGEE. Study conclusions and caveats: In having few donors, the study represented limited genetic and exposure-history diversity.

This sequence originates from a man between 18 and 35 years old in good health. Some clones in this sample may be carry-over from other donors' samples. The V gene is TRBV9, the J gene TRBJ2-1; D gene uncertain. Sequenced input: naive CD4+ T cells from PBMCs. Subset in this sample: CD45RA+ positively selected. Written as DNA, the CDR3 is TGTGCCAGCAGCGTATGGGCAGGTAAGGGTGAGCAGTTCTTC. Translated: CASSVWAGKGEQFF.